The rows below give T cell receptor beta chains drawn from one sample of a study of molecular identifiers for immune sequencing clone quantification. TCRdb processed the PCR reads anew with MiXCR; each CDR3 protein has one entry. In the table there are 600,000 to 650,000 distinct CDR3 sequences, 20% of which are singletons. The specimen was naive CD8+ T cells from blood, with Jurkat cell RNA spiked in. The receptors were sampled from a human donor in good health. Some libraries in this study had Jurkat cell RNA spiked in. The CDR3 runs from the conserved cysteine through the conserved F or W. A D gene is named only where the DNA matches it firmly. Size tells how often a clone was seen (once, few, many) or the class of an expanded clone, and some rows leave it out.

CDR3nt: TGTGCCAGTAGTATGGGCGGGGGCATGACCTACGAGCAGTACTTC; CDR3aa: CASSMGGGMTYEQYF; abundance: .; j_gene: TRBJ2-7; v_gene: TRBV19; d_gene: .
CDR3nt: TGTGCCAGCAGCCAAGTTGCGGGGGCCCTGTACCAAGAGACCCAGTACTTC; CDR3aa: CASSQVAGALYQETQYF; abundance: many; j_gene: TRBJ2-5; v_gene: TRBV3-1; d_gene: .
CDR3nt: TGTGCCAGCAGTTTTATCGGGACAGGGCAGCCCCAGCATTTT; CDR3aa: CASSFIGTGQPQHF; abundance: few; j_gene: TRBJ1-5; v_gene: TRBV27; d_gene: TRBD1
CDR3nt: TGTGCCTGGAGTACGGGACAGGGGAACACAGATACGCAGTATTTT; CDR3aa: CAWSTGQGNTDTQYF; abundance: many; j_gene: TRBJ2-3; v_gene: TRBV30; d_gene: TRBD1
CDR3nt: TGTGCCAGTAGTCCCCCCAACACCGGGATTGAAGCTTTCTTT; CDR3aa: CASSPPNTGIEAFF; abundance: .; j_gene: TRBJ1-1; v_gene: TRBV19; d_gene: .
CDR3nt: TGTGCCAGCAGCCGCCCGTATTTTCAGGGACAGGATGGCTACACCTTC; CDR3aa: CASSRPYFQGQDGYTF; abundance: .; j_gene: TRBJ1-2; v_gene: TRBV3-1; d_gene: TRBD1
CDR3nt: TGCAGCGTTGACCACAGGAGACCAACCCACAATGAGCAGTTCTTC; CDR3aa: CSVDHRRPTHNEQFF; abundance: .; j_gene: TRBJ2-1; v_gene: TRBV29-1; d_gene: .
CDR3nt: TGTGCCAGCAGCCCGACAGATTACGAGCAGTACTTC; CDR3aa: CASSPTDYEQYF; abundance: many; j_gene: TRBJ2-7; v_gene: TRBV12-3/TRBV12-4; d_gene: .
CDR3nt: TGTGCCACCAGCAGAGATAGGAACCGGGACAGGACCTACGAGCAGTACTTC; CDR3aa: CATSRDRNRDRTYEQYF; abundance: .; j_gene: TRBJ2-7; v_gene: TRBV15; d_gene: TRBD1
CDR3nt: TGTGCCAGCAGCCCCTACGGGACATACATGGACTTC; CDR3aa: CASSPYGTYMDF; abundance: many; j_gene: TRBJ2-4; v_gene: TRBV7-9; d_gene: .
CDR3nt: TGTGCCAGCAGCTTAGGGCAGGGGAACGAGCAGTACTTC; CDR3aa: CASSLGQGNEQYF; abundance: many; j_gene: TRBJ2-7; v_gene: TRBV7-9; d_gene: .
CDR3nt: TGTGCCAGCAGCTTGAGCCCGCTTGACACCTACGAGCAGTACTTC; CDR3aa: CASSLSPLDTYEQYF; abundance: many; j_gene: TRBJ2-7; v_gene: TRBV5-4; d_gene: .
CDR3nt: TGTGCCAGAAAGAACACTGAAGCTTTCTTT; CDR3aa: CARKNTEAFF; abundance: few; j_gene: TRBJ1-1; v_gene: TRBV5-3; d_gene: .
CDR3nt: TGTGCCTGGAGTCCAGGAACAGACGGCTACACCTTC; CDR3aa: CAWSPGTDGYTF; abundance: few; j_gene: TRBJ1-2; v_gene: TRBV30; d_gene: .
CDR3nt: TGTGCCAGCAGCACGGACACTCAAAGCTACAATGAGCAGTTCTTC; CDR3aa: CASSTDTQSYNEQFF; abundance: few; j_gene: TRBJ2-1; v_gene: TRBV13; d_gene: .
CDR3nt: TGCAGTGCTTTGAACAGGAGGGCTTTAACTAATGAAGAACTGTTCTTT; CDR3aa: CSALNRRALTNEELFF; abundance: .; j_gene: TRBJ1-4; v_gene: TRBV20-1; d_gene: .
CDR3nt: TGTGCCAGCAGCTTCCTAGGTGGGGTCGAGCAGTACTTC; CDR3aa: CASSFLGGVEQYF; abundance: many; j_gene: TRBJ2-7; v_gene: TRBV7-2; d_gene: .
CDR3nt: TGTGCCAGCAGCTTGTTGCTAGCGAAGAATACGCAGTATTTT; CDR3aa: CASSLLLAKNTQYF; abundance: many; j_gene: TRBJ2-3; v_gene: TRBV5-6; d_gene: .
CDR3nt: TGTGCCAGCAGCCACGAGCCGCGGGGATTTGAGACCCAGTACTTC; CDR3aa: CASSHEPRGFETQYF; abundance: many; j_gene: TRBJ2-5; v_gene: TRBV14; d_gene: .
CDR3nt: TGTGCCAGCAGTTTTGCGGGAGCAGGGGAGCAGTACTTC; CDR3aa: CASSFAGAGEQYF; abundance: many; j_gene: TRBJ2-7; v_gene: TRBV27; d_gene: TRBD2
CDR3nt: TGTGCCAGCAGTTACTCGGGCAGCTACGAGCAGTACTTC; CDR3aa: CASSYSGSYEQYF; abundance: many; j_gene: TRBJ2-7; v_gene: TRBV6-5; d_gene: .
CDR3nt: TGTGCCACCAGTGATTCGTGGGATACGCAGTATTTT; CDR3aa: CATSDSWDTQYF; abundance: many; j_gene: TRBJ2-3; v_gene: TRBV24-1; d_gene: .
CDR3nt: TGTGCCAGCAGTTCCGGGACAGGGGTTCCCGAGCAGTACTTC; CDR3aa: CASSSGTGVPEQYF; abundance: many; j_gene: TRBJ2-7; v_gene: TRBV6-5; d_gene: TRBD1
CDR3nt: TGTGCCAGCAGTGCGCCTCTTAACTATGGCTACACCTTC; CDR3aa: CASSAPLNYGYTF; abundance: many; j_gene: TRBJ1-2; v_gene: TRBV14; d_gene: .
CDR3nt: TGTGCCAGCAGTTCAGACAGGACCAATCAGCCCCAGCATTTT; CDR3aa: CASSSDRTNQPQHF; abundance: many; j_gene: TRBJ1-5; v_gene: TRBV6-5; d_gene: .
CDR3nt: TGTGCCACCAGCAGAGGGGGCGGACTAGCGGTCACCGGGGAGCTGTTTTTT; CDR3aa: CATSRGGGLAVTGELFF; abundance: many; j_gene: TRBJ2-2; v_gene: TRBV15; d_gene: TRBD2
CDR3nt: TGTGCCTGTAGTGTACACTGGGGACGGTCCTCCTACGAGCAGTACTTC; CDR3aa: CACSVHWGRSSYEQYF; abundance: .; j_gene: TRBJ2-7; v_gene: TRBV30; d_gene: .
CDR3nt: TGTGCCAGCAGCTTCGACTTCTACGAGCAGTACTTC; CDR3aa: CASSFDFYEQYF; abundance: many; j_gene: TRBJ2-7; v_gene: TRBV5-5; d_gene: .
CDR3nt: TGTGCCAGCAGCTTGGAACGATTGAACACTGAAGCTTTCTTT; CDR3aa: CASSLERLNTEAFF; abundance: many; j_gene: TRBJ1-1; v_gene: TRBV5-5; d_gene: .
CDR3nt: TGCAGTGCTAGAGATCCTTATGCTGAGATCTACGAGCAGTACTTC; CDR3aa: CSARDPYAEIYEQYF; abundance: many; j_gene: TRBJ2-7; v_gene: TRBV20-1; d_gene: .
CDR3nt: TGTGCCGGCAGTTACCCCCTAGGGGGGGCACACAATGAGCAGTTCTTC; CDR3aa: CAGSYPLGGAHNEQFF; abundance: .; j_gene: TRBJ2-1; v_gene: TRBV6-6; d_gene: .
CDR3nt: TGTGCCTGGAGTAGCCAGGGGGCGTACTATGGCTACACCTTC; CDR3aa: CAWSSQGAYYGYTF; abundance: once; j_gene: TRBJ1-2; v_gene: TRBV30; d_gene: TRBD1
CDR3nt: TGTGCCAGCAGCTCCCAGCTTGGGGGCCCAGATACGCAGTATTTT; CDR3aa: CASSSQLGGPDTQYF; abundance: many; j_gene: TRBJ2-3; v_gene: TRBV7-9; d_gene: .
CDR3nt: TGTGCCAGCAGCCAAGGGATGGGACAGGGAGACACAGATACGCAGTATTTT; CDR3aa: CASSQGMGQGDTDTQYF; abundance: .; j_gene: TRBJ2-3; v_gene: TRBV3-2; d_gene: .
CDR3nt: TGTGCCAGCAGCTACGGACAGGGGGAATTTAACACCGGGGAGCCGTTTTTT; CDR3aa: CASSYGQGEFNTGEPFF; abundance: once; j_gene: TRBJ2-2; v_gene: TRBV9; d_gene: TRBD1
CDR3nt: TGTGCCTGGAGTGTATCTGGGCACGAGCAGTACTTC; CDR3aa: CAWSVSGHEQYF; abundance: few; j_gene: TRBJ2-7; v_gene: TRBV30; d_gene: .
CDR3nt: TGCGCCAGCAGCCCCGAGGGGAGGACTCAAGAGACCCAGTACTTC; CDR3aa: CASSPEGRTQETQYF; abundance: few; j_gene: TRBJ2-5; v_gene: TRBV4-1; d_gene: .
CDR3nt: TGTGCCACCAGCAGAGATCGAGTCAGCTCCTACGAGCAGTACTTC; CDR3aa: CATSRDRVSSYEQYF; abundance: .; j_gene: TRBJ2-7; v_gene: TRBV15; d_gene: .
CDR3nt: TGTGCCTGGAGTGTGGGACCCACGGGGGAGCAGTACTTC; CDR3aa: CAWSVGPTGEQYF; abundance: many; j_gene: TRBJ2-7; v_gene: TRBV30; d_gene: .
CDR3nt: TGTGCCAGCAGCTTGGAAACAACAGGGTCCGATACGCAGTATTTT; CDR3aa: CASSLETTGSDTQYF; abundance: many; j_gene: TRBJ2-3; v_gene: TRBV7-9; d_gene: .
CDR3nt: TGCAGTGCCCCCACCTCTGCGGGACTAAGCACAGATACGCAGTATTTT; CDR3aa: CSAPTSAGLSTDTQYF; abundance: .; j_gene: TRBJ2-3; v_gene: TRBV20-1; d_gene: TRBD2
CDR3nt: TGTGCCAGCAGTTTCGTCCGGGATACGCAGTATTTT; CDR3aa: CASSFVRDTQYF; abundance: many; j_gene: TRBJ2-3; v_gene: TRBV12-3/TRBV12-4; d_gene: .
CDR3nt: TGTGCCAGCAGCGTAGGAGGAGCCCAAAGGGCGGGCTACACCTTC; CDR3aa: CASSVGGAQRAGYTF; abundance: .; j_gene: TRBJ1-2; v_gene: TRBV9; d_gene: .
CDR3nt: TGTGCCAGCAAGAGATCCCACACTGAAGCTTTCTTT; CDR3aa: CASKRSHTEAFF; abundance: few; j_gene: TRBJ1-1; v_gene: TRBV28; d_gene: .